These 32 T cell receptor beta chains were sequenced from one sample in a study of blood T cell repertoires in COVID-19. Only in-frame clones appear in the TCRdb table, and some are missing; sequencing was by immunoSEQ multiplex PCR. This sample carries around 370,000 clones, 90% of them seen once, and the ten largest clones take around 6.3%. Sequenced input: peripheral blood. The source of these receptors is a young man with active or convalescent COVID-19.

V gene TRBV3-1 (or the pseudogene TRBV3-2) combines with J gene TRBJ1-1; TRBD1 might be the D (5 bases). The CDR3 length is 14 residues. CDR1 and CDR2 from the germline V gene are LGHDT and YNNKEL (reference sequence). Trimming took off 1 base at V and 5 bases at J, with 11 bases between the two ends. The CDR3 coding sequence is TGTGCCAGCAGCCAAGCAGGGTACGAAACTGAAGCTTTCTTT. This encodes CASSQAGYETEAFF.

V gene TRBV20-1 combines with J gene TRBJ1-2; maybe TRBD1 (5 bases). CDR1 and CDR2 from the germline V gene are DFQATT and SNEGSKA (reference sequence). V was shortened by 2 bases and J by 7 bases, with 8 bases between the two germline ends. This CDR3 region has 11 residues. The CDR3 DNA reads as TGCAGTGCTAGACAGGGATCTGGCTACACCTTC. Protein sequence: CSARQGSGYTF.

This sequence joins TRBV4-2 and TRBJ1-4, with D tentatively TRBD1 (6 bases). Germline V gene sequence: CDR1 LGHNA, CDR2 YNFKEQ. Trimming shortened V by 0 bases and J by 7 bases, and 15 bases separated the two germline ends. The CDR3 consists of 16 residues. CDR3 sequence reads: CASSQDPRGAGEKLFF. The DNA of the CDR3 is TGTGCCAGCAGCCAAGATCCCCGGGGGGCGGGTGAAAAACTGTTTTTT.

With regard to this clone: Other DNA sequences within the sample encode an identical CDR3. The DNA of the CDR3 is TGTGCCAGCAGCTTATCCGGGGGGGACACAGATACGCAGTATTTT. It specifies CASSLSGGDTDTQYF. The chain carries TRBV11-2 and TRBJ2-3, with 8 bases fitting TRBD2. CDR1 and CDR2 (germline): SGHAT, FQNNGV. Trimming removed 2 bases from V and 2 bases from J; junction bases left unmatched: 3. The CDR3 extends over 15 amino acids.

This sequence joins TRBV29-1 and TRBJ2-3; D is perhaps TRBD1 (5 bases). Deletions cut 3 bases from V and 3 bases from J, with 10 bases between. CDR3 length equals 13 residues. CDR1 and CDR2 (germline): SQVTM, ANQGSEA. The CDR3 here is CSVEADKTDTQYF. In DNA form, the CDR3 reads TGCAGCGTTGAGGCGGACAAAACAGATACGCAGTATTTT.

The genes are TRBV7-2 and TRBJ2-7; possible D gene TRBD1, 6 bases. The CDR3 covers 15 residues. Deletions cut 5 bases from V and 2 bases from J, with 16 bases between. Germline loops: CDR1 SGHTA, CDR2 FQGNSA. The CDR3, as DNA: TGTGCCAGCAGCACAGGGCCAGGGGACGCCTACGAGCAGTACTTC. Its translation: CASSTGPGDAYEQYF.

The V and J genes are TRBV6-5 and TRBJ2-5; 8 nucleotides agree with TRBD1. CDR1 is MNHEY and CDR2 is SVGAGI in the germline V gene. The CDR3 loop spans 14 amino acids. Trimming removed 6 bases from V and 4 bases from J; junction bases left unmatched: 7. The CDR3 nucleotides read TGTGCCAGCAGCGCCCCAGGGGGCGGAGAGACCCAGTACTTC. Encoded protein: CASSAPGGGETQYF.

The V gene is TRBV28, the J gene TRBJ2-7; 11 bases map to TRBD1. Germline V gene sequence: CDR1 MDHEN, CDR2 SYDVKM. Trimming took 6 bases from V and 2 from J; bases not matched to a gene: 6. CDR3 size: 15 residues. DNA for the CDR3: TGTGCCAGCAGAAAGGCGGGACAGGGGGCCTACGAGCAGTACTTC. Translating gives CASRKAGQGAYEQYF. Full variable domain (outside the CDR3, taken from reference TRBV28 and TRBJ2-7): DVKVTQSSRYLVKRTGEKVFLECVQDMDHENMFWYRQDPGLGLRLIYFSYDVKMKEKGDIPEGYSVSREKKERFSLILESASTNQTSMYLCASRKAGQGAYEQYFGPGTRLTVT.

This clone was recorded only once. The gene calls are TRBV3-1 (or the pseudogene TRBV3-2) and TRBJ2-7, with D possibly TRBD2 on 7 matching bases. V was trimmed by 4 bases and J by 2 bases, leaving 12 bases between them. CDR1 is LGHDT and CDR2 is YNNKEL in the germline V gene (reference sequence). This CDR3 comprises 14 residues. The CDR3, as DNA: TGTGCCAGCAGCCTGAAGGGGGGGACCTACGAGCAGTACTTC. Amino acid sequence: CASSLKGGTYEQYF.

The rearrangement joins TRBV3-1 (or the pseudogene TRBV3-2) to TRBJ2-1; 10 bases agree with TRBD1. CDR3 size: 16 residues. V lost 4 bases to trimming and J lost 9 bases; unmatched junction nucleotides: 12. Germline CDR1 LGHDT, CDR2 YNNKEL (reference sequence). The chain's CDR3 is CASSPGGGQGHFEQFF. The CDR3 DNA reads TGTGCCAGCAGCCCAGGGGGGGGACAGGGGCATTTTGAGCAGTTCTTC.

V is TRBV5-5 and J is TRBJ2-5; D is undetermined. The V gene lost 2 bases and the J gene lost 5 bases, with 13 bases spanning the gap. The CDR3 has 14 residues. CDR1 is SGHKS, CDR2 YYEKEE, per germline (reference sequence). The CDR3 DNA reads TGTGCCAGCAGCTTCAGTCCGGGTCCGGAGACCCAGTACTTC. It translates to CASSFSPGPETQYF.

The genes are TRBV18 and TRBJ2-5; no clear D. Between the trimmed V and J ends, which lost 6 bases and 5 bases, there was a span of 10 bases. Per germline, CDR1 KGHSH and CDR2 LQKENI. CDR3 length equals 12 residues. The CDR3 DNA reads as TGTGCCAGCTCCAACTTCCGGGAGACCCAGTACTTC. Translated, it gives CASSNFRETQYF.

This chain joins TRBV19 and TRBJ2-5, with 12 positions matching TRBD2. Germline V gives CDR1 LNHDA, CDR2 SQIVND (reference sequence). The CDR3 has 14 residues. The J segment lost 7 bases and the V segment lost 3 bases, leaving 3 bases of the junction unmatched. The CDR3 spells CASSILAGGRTQYF. The CDR3, as DNA: TGTGCCAGTAGTATTCTAGCGGGGGGGCGGACCCAGTACTTC.

The chain uses TRBV27 and TRBJ1-4; TRBD1 aligns across 7 bases. Looked up from germline, CDR1 is MNHEY and CDR2 is SMNVEV (reference sequence). The CDR3 is 14 amino acids. The ends lost 2 bases at V and 6 bases at J; junction bases unmatched: 3. For the CDR3, the DNA is TGTGCCAGCAGTTTACAAACAGGGGATGAAAAACTGTTTTTT. Residues: CASSLQTGDEKLFF.

This clone appeared once. The chain employs TRBV5-1 and TRBJ1-2; D not resolved. Germline CDR1 SGHRS, CDR2 YFSETQ. CDR3 size: 14 residues. Between the trimmed V and J ends, which lost 2 bases and 1 base, there was a span of 9 bases. CDR3 amino acids: CASSFGEGNYGYTF. As DNA, the CDR3 is TGCGCCAGCAGCTTCGGGGAGGGTAACTATGGCTACACCTTC.

The chain recombines TRBV4-2 with TRBJ2-1, with D maybe TRBD2 (6 bases). This CDR3 is 15 amino acids long. Deletions cut 5 bases from V and 9 bases from J, with 20 bases between. The germline gives CDR1 LGHNA, CDR2 YNFKEQ. The CDR3 DNA sequence: TGTGCCAGCAGCGCGCGGGGTCCGGCAAACGGTGAGCAGTTCTTC. Residues: CASSARGPANGEQFF.

The chain links TRBV7-2 to TRBJ1-1, with 9 bases that match TRBD1. Germline CDR1 reads SGHTA; CDR2 reads FQGNSA. The V and J ends lost 2 bases and 10 bases, in that order; junction bases with no gene match: 8. The CDR3 is 14 residues long. CDR3: CASSLPNDRGRAFF. The CDR3 coding sequence is TGTGCCAGCAGCTTACCAAATGACAGGGGGAGAGCTTTCTTT. Full variable domain (outside the CDR3, taken from reference TRBV7-2 and TRBJ1-1): GAGVSQSPSNKVTEKGKDVELRCDPISGHTALYWYRQSLGQGLEFLIYFQGNSAPDKSGLPSDRFSAERTGGSVSTLTIQRTQQEDSAVYLCASSLPNDRGRAFFGQGTRLTVV.

This clone was picked up one time. The chain recombines TRBV3-1 (or the pseudogene TRBV3-2) with TRBJ1-6, with a tentative D call TRBD1 (5 bases). The CDR3 is made up of 16 amino acids. The V and J ends lost 4 bases and 10 bases respectively, with 20 bases between them. Germline assignment: CDR1 LGHDT and CDR2 YNNKEL (reference sequence). CDR3 sequence reads: CASSPTSTGVKSPLHF. The CDR3 DNA is TGTGCCAGCAGCCCAACTTCCACGGGGGTTAAATCACCCCTCCACTTT.

The chain employs TRBV19 and TRBJ2-4; tentatively, D is TRBD1 (6 bases). This CDR3 region has 17 residues. Germline V lookup: CDR1 LNHDA, CDR2 SQIVND (reference sequence). Deletions cut 6 bases from V and 1 base from J, with 19 bases between. CDR3: CASSHLRGEVAKNIQYF. Written as DNA, the CDR3 is TGTGCCAGTAGCCACCTCAGGGGTGAAGTTGCCAAAAACATTCAGTACTTC.

The genes are TRBV24-1 and TRBJ2-5, with a possible D match to TRBD1 (6 bases). The CDR3 has 13 residues. V was trimmed by 7 bases and J by 5 bases, leaving 13 bases between them. Per germline, CDR1 KGHDR and CDR2 SFDVKD. CDR3 DNA sequence: TGTGCCACCAGAGCCAGGGGATTCGAGACCCAGTACTTC. Its translation is CATRARGFETQYF.

The chain joins TRBV9 to TRBJ1-2, with a possible D match to TRBD1 (5 bases). The CDR3 totals 15 residues. Germline loops: CDR1 SGDLS, CDR2 YYNGEE. Trimming pared 0 bases from V and 4 bases from J, leaving 13 bases between. The CDR3: CASSVVGGTTYGYTF. Written as DNA, the CDR3 is TGTGCCAGCAGCGTAGTTGGAGGGACTACCTATGGCTACACCTTC.

This clone was counted a few times. The J gene is TRBJ2-7, the V gene TRBV5-1; D remains ambiguous. The CDR3 totals 13 residues. The germline CDR1 and CDR2 sequences are SGHRS and YFSETQ. Trimming shortened V by 3 bases and J by 4 bases, and 11 bases separated the two germline ends. The CDR3 loop is CASSYDSEYEQYF. The CDR3 DNA reads TGCGCCAGCAGCTACGACTCCGAATACGAGCAGTACTTC. Drawing the rest from reference TRBV5-1 and TRBJ2-7, the complete variable domain is KAGVTQTPRYLIKTRGQQVTLSCSPISGHRSVSWYQQTPGQGLQFLFEYFSETQRNKGNFPGRFSGRQFSNSRSEMNVSTLELGDSALYLCASSYDSEYEQYFGPGTRLTVT.

This clone appeared a single time. V and J are TRBV5-3 and TRBJ1-5; D perhaps matches TRBD1 (6 bases). TRBV5-3 is designated an ORF whose function remains uncertain. The V end lost 4 bases, the J end lost 8 bases, and 19 bases lay between the germline ends. The CDR3 runs 15 residues. CDR3 sequence reads: CARSTEVTGIEPQHF. The CDR3 DNA is TGTGCCAGAAGCACGGAAGTGACAGGTATTGAGCCCCAGCATTTT.

CDR3 DNA sequence: TGTGCCACCAGCAGAGATGGTGGGACAACAGAGACCCAGTACTTC. Translating it yields CATSRDGGTTETQYF. The V call is TRBV15, the J call TRBJ2-5, with D perhaps matching TRBD1 (6 bases). The CDR3 is 15 amino acids. The V end lost 0 bases, the J end lost 4 bases, and 12 bases lay between the germline ends. Germline CDR1 LNHNV, CDR2 YYDKDF (reference sequence).

This chain uses TRBV9 with TRBJ2-3, with 8 bases matching TRBD2. The CDR3 consists of 19 residues. CDR1 is SGDLS and CDR2 is YYNGEE in the germline V gene. With V trimmed by 0 bases and J by 0 bases, 12 bases remained unmatched. The CDR3 DNA reads as TGTGCCAGCAGCGTAGCGGGCGGGGGGACGCCTTACAGCACAGATACGCAGTATTTT. It translates to CASSVAGGGTPYSTDTQYF.

The chain couples TRBV27 to TRBJ1-1; a weak D match, TRBD1 (6 bases). This CDR3 spans 13 amino acids. Trimming left V 7 bases short and J 1 base short, with 10 bases between. Germline CDR1 reads MNHEY; CDR2 reads SMNVEV (reference sequence). CDR3 coding DNA: TGTGCCAGCAATAGACAGGCGAACACTGAAGCTTTCTTT. Its translation is CASNRQANTEAFF.

The chain combines TRBV7-9 with TRBJ2-7, with D possibly TRBD2 on 7 matching bases. CDR3 length: 13 residues. CDR1 is SEHNR and CDR2 is FQNEAQ in the germline V gene (reference sequence). V shed 10 bases and J shed 7 bases, with 20 bases lying between them. The CDR3 coding sequence is TGTGCCACGTCTCGGCGGGGGCCCGATGAGCAGTACTTC. This translates into CATSRRGPDEQYF.

The CDR3 DNA reads TGTGCCAGTAGTATAGTTGCTGGACTAGCGGGAGGACACAATGAGCAGTTCTTC. This encodes CASSIVAGLAGGHNEQFF. This rearrangement joins TRBV19 to TRBJ2-1; 14 bases fit TRBD2. There are 18 residues in the CDR3. Germline-derived CDR1 and CDR2 are LNHDA and SQIVND (reference sequence). The trim removed 1 base at V and 5 bases at J, leaving 7 bases unmatched.

As to this clone: At one end, the junction sequence differs from germline, possibly due to a read error. The chain has TRBV7-7 and TRBJ2-5; 9 bases line up with TRBD2. Germline CDR1 SSHAT, CDR2 FNYEAQ (reference sequence). This CDR3 has 16 residues. The CDR3 sequence: CASSSVGLAGVETQYF. DNA of the CDR3: TGTGCTAGCAGCTCCGTCGGCTTAGCGGGAGTAGAGACCCAGTACTTC.

This sequence joins TRBV27 and TRBJ2-3; 9 bases agree with TRBD1. J was trimmed by 5 bases and V by 3 bases; bases with no gene match: 6. Germline V gene sequence: CDR1 MNHEY, CDR2 SMNVEV (reference sequence). The CDR3 extends over 15 amino acids. The DNA for the CDR3 is TGTGCCAGCAGTTTTCAGGGACAGGGCAAAGATACGCAGTATTTT. Translating it yields CASSFQGQGKDTQYF.

This chain connects TRBV9 to TRBJ2-3, with 12 bases fitting TRBD2. CDR1 and CDR2 from the germline V gene are SGDLS and YYNGEE. The V gene end was trimmed by 0 bases and the J gene end by 2 bases; junction bases not matched to a gene: 10. The CDR3 is made up of 19 amino acids. The CDR3 region has the DNA TGTGCCAGCAGCGTAGGTGAGGCTAGCGGGAGGGCTGACACAGATACGCAGTATTTT. This gives the protein CASSVGEASGRADTDTQYF.

V usage is TRBV6-5 and J usage is TRBJ1-1; D gene unclear. CDR3 length equals 14 residues. Trimming cost V 6 bases and J 5 bases, with 16 bases left between them. Germline V lookup: CDR1 MNHEY, CDR2 SVGAGI. CDR3 loop: CASRPVREITEAFF. The CDR3, as DNA: TGTGCCAGCAGACCGGTTCGGGAAATAACTGAAGCTTTCTTT.